The present entry profiles one T cell receptor (beta chain) with its context. The antigen remains undetermined. Using immunoSEQ multiplex PCR, the repertoire was profiled, and TCRdb retains in-frame clones only, with some absent. Seen here are some 74,000 clones, roughly 88% observed once, and the top ten hold roughly 1.4%. The length of the CDR3 is 14 residues. The V gene lost 3 bases and the J gene lost 2 bases, with 11 bases spanning the gap. From germline, CDR1 is DFQATT and CDR2 SNEGSKA (reference sequence). The data originate from a study of T cell responses to AZD1222 COVID-19 vaccine. Study-wide findings and caveats: The study identified only a handful of AZD1222 recipients as seropositive at baseline.

This clonotype was sampled from an adult who received the AZD1222 COVID-19 vaccine. Sequences were derived from peripheral blood, sampled 28 days after the second AZD1222 dose. The chain has TRBV20-1 and TRBJ2-1, with no clear D. CDR3 bases: TGCAGTGCTAGTAGGGTCAGGACCTACAATGAGCAGTTCTTC. This sequence encodes CSASRVRTYNEQFF.